These T cell receptor beta chains were read from a single sample in a study of blood T cell repertoires in COVID-19. Assay used: immunoSEQ multiplex PCR; TCRdb lists only in-frame clones, some missing. The sample has a few hundred thousand clones, 85% to 90% seen once. Sequencing input: peripheral blood. Every receptor here comes from a woman aged 45 to 65 with COVID-19, enrolled during active disease. The CDR3 runs from the conserved cysteine through the conserved F or W. Clone size is shown for a subset of rows, as once, few, many or a class of expanded clone.

v_call	j_call	clone_size	cdr3_aa
TRBV4-1	TRBJ2-3	NA	CASSQGRTGLATDTQYF
TRBV19	TRBJ2-1	NA	CASSIAKAAGGSYEQFF
TRBV5-4	TRBJ1-2	NA	CASSINSGQGARGYTF
TRBV28	TRBJ2-7	NA	CASSPSRIYEQYF
TRBV5-4	TRBJ2-5	NA	CASSSGRDQETQYF
TRBV10-3	TRBJ2-2	NA	CAISETAAANTGELFF
TRBV19	TRBJ1-1	NA	CASSIMKSGMNTEAFF
TRBV19	TRBJ2-7	NA	CASSIDWGVQDYEQYF
TRBV7-6	TRBJ2-1	NA	CASSLAPGLAENYNEQFF
TRBV7-9	TRBJ1-2	NA	CASSLGSGGTGSNYGYTF
TRBV7-9	TRBJ2-3	NA	CASSWGLASTDTQYF
TRBV3-1/TRBV3-2	TRBJ2-2	NA	CASSLRDTANTGELFF
TRBV4-1	TRBJ2-4	once	CASSQDRGSPLAKNIQYF
TRBV5-1	TRBJ1-1	NA	CASSWPTGGRTEAFF
TRBV27	TRBJ1-2	NA	CASSFRTGVTGGYTF
TRBV10-1	TRBJ2-1	NA	CASSEFTSGMNEQFF
TRBV21-1	TRBJ2-7	NA	CASSKAQEGARSEQYF
TRBV7-6	TRBJ1-6	few	CASSLGSGAYNSPLHF
TRBV5-5	TRBJ2-1	NA	CAAGQGNNYEQFF
TRBV6-5	TRBJ2-7	NA	CASRRDYSSYEQYF
TRBV6-2/TRBV6-3	TRBJ1-1	NA	CASSLGQGGTEAFF
TRBV5-6	TRBJ2-5	NA	CASSRESRETQYF
TRBV6-5	TRBJ1-2	NA	CASREGEDYGYTF
TRBV5-1	TRBJ1-2	NA	CASSRSGTGPYLNYGYTF
TRBV18	TRBJ1-5	NA	CASSPGQGASQPQHF
TRBV19	TRBJ2-4	NA	CASSLIERINIQYF
TRBV4-1	TRBJ1-6	once	CASSLATGTVGAPLHF
TRBV18	TRBJ2-3	NA	CASSPPPAAGVRSSTQYF
TRBV9	TRBJ1-1	NA	CASSPTEAFF
TRBV12-5	TRBJ2-1	NA	CASGSDRGPHNEQFF
TRBV29-1	TRBJ2-4	NA	CSVLTTGDIQYF
TRBV29-1	TRBJ2-5	NA	CSVVSGAETQYF
TRBV27	TRBJ2-5	NA	CASSLGLGLAGGRQETQYF
TRBV27	TRBJ1-6	few	CASRLGEAYNSPLHF
TRBV5-1	TRBJ2-1	NA	CASSGVAGDSAQNEQFF
TRBV7-2	TRBJ1-1	once	CASRSQGYTEAFF
TRBV2	TRBJ2-2	NA	CASSPSGRPNTGELFF
TRBV27	TRBJ2-7	once	CASSLVGDSQYPYEQYF
TRBV11-3	TRBJ1-1	NA	CASSAQGHANTEAFF
TRBV30	TRBJ1-3	NA	CAWSLGGASSGNTIYF
TRBV7-9	TRBJ1-1	NA	CASSLDFARGTEAFF
TRBV9	TRBJ1-6	once	CASSVSDRGNSPLHF
TRBV4-1	TRBJ2-1	NA	CASSQDRLAGDNEQFF
TRBV18	TRBJ2-5	NA	CASSPSGTGETQYF
TRBV27	TRBJ1-1	NA	CASTSRGRVVWTEAFF
TRBV7-2	TRBJ2-1	NA	CASSSGGFAEQFF
TRBV20-1	TRBJ1-4	few	CSARDLGHPFF
TRBV9	TRBJ2-2	NA	CASSVVGGELFF
TRBV18	TRBJ2-1	NA	CASSPDRGLNEQFF
TRBV30	TRBJ2-5	once	CAWTPPGLAGQETQYF
TRBV19	TRBJ2-4	NA	CASSPMGDRGYVAKNIQYF
TRBV14	TRBJ2-1	NA	CASSQRSEQFF
TRBV2	TRBJ2-2	NA	CASTEAGWVTGELFF
TRBV27	TRBJ1-2	NA	CASSTLRDGLYGYTF
TRBV11-2	TRBJ2-1	NA	CASSSRLVTEQFF
TRBV6-5	TRBJ2-7	NA	CASSYSGGSYEQYF